These T cell receptor beta chains were read from a single sample in a study of metastatic and nonmetastatic thyroid tumors. Using MiXCR, TCRdb reanalyzed the PCR reads. The sample lists 30,000 to 40,000 clones; roughly 35% were seen once. The sample comprised tumor tissue. The receptors shown here come from a female donor with papillary thyroid cancer or a benign thyroid nodule (not recorded which). Some clones in this sample may be carry-over from other donors' samples. CDR3s include the opening cysteine and the closing phenylalanine or tryptophan. A D gene is named only where the DNA matches it firmly. Only some rows state a clone size, as once, few, many or a class for expanded clones.

>TRBV30|.|TRBJ1-2|14|few
TGTGCCTGGAGTGTACAAGGACTTCTCTATGGCTACACCTTC
CAWSVQGLLYGYTF
>TRBV6-1|TRBD1|TRBJ1-3|15|.
TGTGCCAGCAAGAGGGCAGGGGGCTCTGGAAACACCATATATTTT
CASKRAGGSGNTIYF
>TRBV2|.|TRBJ2-6|16|once
TGTGCCAGCAGTGCCGGACACCCCTCTGGGGCCAACGTCCTGACTTTC
CASSAGHPSGANVLTF
>TRBV28|TRBD1|TRBJ2-7|14|.
TGTGCCAGCAGCCTCCCGGGACAGATCTACGAGCAGTACTTC
CASSLPGQIYEQYF
>TRBV7-7|TRBD1|TRBJ2-2|15|once
TGTGCTAGCAGCCCGGACAGGGGGATTACCGGGGAGCTGTTTTTT
CASSPDRGITGELFF
>TRBV25-1|TRBD1|TRBJ2-7|11|many
TGTGCCACCACGACAGGGTTCGAGCAGTACTTC
CATTTGFEQYF
>TRBV6-5|TRBD2|TRBJ2-1|17|.
TGTGCCAGCAGTTACGAGTTCGCGGGGGTCGGAGACAATGAGCAGTTCTTC
CASSYEFAGVGDNEQFF
>TRBV2|TRBD1|TRBJ1-6|14|few
TGTGCCAGCAAACCGGGACAGGGACCCTCACCCCTCCACTTT
CASKPGQGPSPLHF
>TRBV19|.|TRBJ2-5|10|.
TGTGCCGTAGGGGCAGAGACCCAGTACTTC
CAVGAETQYF
>TRBV10-3|.|TRBJ1-2|14|.
TGTGCCATCAGAGAACAAGGAATTGGGGATGGCTACACCTTC
CAIREQGIGDGYTF
>TRBV5-1|.|TRBJ2-3|15|few
TGCGCCAGCAGCTCCAACCCGACGGGCACAGATACGCAGTATTTT
CASSSNPTGTDTQYF
>TRBV6-5|.|TRBJ1-6|15|.
TGTGCCAGCAGGTACACTGGACAGCATAATTCACCCCTCCACTTT
CASRYTGQHNSPLHF
>TRBV6-1|.|TRBJ2-2|12|.
TGTGCCACCACATCTAGCACCGGGGAGCTGTTTTTT
CATTSSTGELFF
>TRBV19|.|TRBJ2-1|13|.
TGTGCCAGTAGTAAACTAGTCTACAATGAGCAGTTCTTC
CASSKLVYNEQFF
>TRBV20-1|.|TRBJ2-2|13|once
TGCAGTGCTAGAGTCAGGTACACCGGGGAGCTGTTTTTT
CSARVRYTGELFF
>TRBV11-3|TRBD1|TRBJ2-7|15|.
TGTGCCAGCAGCTCCCGGGGACAGCCCTCCTACGAGCAGTACTTC
CASSSRGQPSYEQYF
>TRBV7-3|.|TRBJ2-1|13|once
TGTGCCAGCAGCTTAAATGGTGAGGATGAGCAGTTCTTC
CASSLNGEDEQFF
>TRBV5-6|.|TRBJ2-1|17|.
TGTGCCAGCAGCTTGTACCAAGCCGTAAGCTCCTACAATGAGCAGTTCTTC
CASSLYQAVSSYNEQFF
>TRBV3-1|.|TRBJ2-3|17|.
TGTGCCAGCAGCCAGGGATTACCGGGACAACGCACAGATACGCAGTATTTT
CASSQGLPGQRTDTQYF
>TRBV19|.|TRBJ1-1|14|.
TGTGCCAGTAGTTTACAGAAGAGGAACACTGAAGCTTTCTTT
CASSLQKRNTEAFF
>TRBV12-3/TRBV12-4|.|TRBJ1-1|15|few
TGTGCCAGCAGTTTACGATTTTCTGCGAACACTGAAGCTTTCTTT
CASSLRFSANTEAFF
>TRBV12-3/TRBV12-4|TRBD1|TRBJ2-3|14|.
TGTGCCAGCACCAAGGGACAGGGAAAAGATACGCAGTATTTT
CASTKGQGKDTQYF
>TRBV6-1|.|TRBJ1-2|14|many
TGTGCCAGCAGTGAAATTTTTATGGACAGTGGCTACACCTTC
CASSEIFMDSGYTF
>TRBV6-1|TRBD1|TRBJ2-7|15|.
TGTGCCAGCAGTGTAACCGGGACAGAAACCTACGAGCAGTACTTC
CASSVTGTETYEQYF
>TRBV12-3/TRBV12-4|.|TRBJ1-5|19|.
TGTGCCAGCAGTTTAGCCCGTGACAGTTACAGCGTTAGCAATCAGCCCCAGCATTTT
CASSLARDSYSVSNQPQHF
>TRBV7-8|.|TRBJ1-1|15|.
TGTGCCAGCAGTGTGGGGTTGGGGTCCCCCGCAGGAGCTTTCTTT
CASSVGLGSPAGAFF
>TRBV9|.|TRBJ2-7|13|.
TGTGCCAGCAGCGTAGCCCCCGGGGGCCAGCAGTACTTC
CASSVAPGGQQYF
>TRBV6-2/TRBV6-3|TRBD1|TRBJ1-2|20|few
TGTGCCAGCAGTCCGGGGCGGGGCCGACAGGGGGCGGTAAACGCGTATGGCTACACCTTC
CASSPGRGRQGAVNAYGYTF
>TRBV11-2|.|TRBJ2-1|14|.
TGTGCCAGCAGGCCCGGCGGGGTCGGGGGTGAGCAGTTCTTC
CASRPGGVGGEQFF
>TRBV20-1|TRBD2|TRBJ2-3|16|.
TGCAGTGCTAGAGATACTAGCGGAGGGCTCACAGATACGCAGTATTTT
CSARDTSGGLTDTQYF
>TRBV7-8|.|TRBJ2-3|12|few
TGTGCCAGCAGCTTAGGGACAGATACGCAGTATTTT
CASSLGTDTQYF
>TRBV11-2|.|TRBJ2-7|15|.
TGTGCCAGCAGCTTGGGACAAGCGGGTATCTACGAGCAGTACTTC
CASSLGQAGIYEQYF
>TRBV4-2|TRBD1|TRBJ2-2|16|.
TGTGCCAGCAGCCCAAGACAGGGGTCTTTGGCCGGGGAGCTGTTTTTT
CASSPRQGSLAGELFF
>TRBV20-1|TRBD1|TRBJ2-7|13|.
TGCAGTGCTAGAGGACAGGGGGCTGTCGAGCAGTACTTC
CSARGQGAVEQYF
>TRBV28|.|TRBJ2-7|12|many
TGTGCCAGCAGGGCCGGTTCCTACGAGCAGTACTTC
CASRAGSYEQYF
>TRBV12-3/TRBV12-4|TRBD1|TRBJ2-1|13|.
TGTGCCAGCAGTTTGAGGGGGCTCGATGAGCAGTTCTTC
CASSLRGLDEQFF
>TRBV12-3/TRBV12-4|TRBD2|TRBJ2-3|13|.
TGTGCCAGCATTAGCGGGAGAGGAGATACGCAGTATTTT
CASISGRGDTQYF
>TRBV27|.|TRBJ2-7|13|many
TGTGCCAGCAGTTCCGGACCGACCTCCGAGCAGTACTTC
CASSSGPTSEQYF
>TRBV24-1|.|TRBJ1-3|16|few
TGTGCCACCAGTGACAAACCCGGGGGCTCTGGAAACACCATATATTTT
CATSDKPGGSGNTIYF
>TRBV5-1|.|TRBJ2-2|16|.
TGCGCCAGCAGCTTGGCGAGCGTCGCGAACACCGGGGAGCTGTTTTTT
CASSLASVANTGELFF
>TRBV20-1|TRBD2|TRBJ2-1|15|few
TGCAGTGCTAGGCCGATAGCGGGAGGCTACAATGAGCAGTTCTTC
CSARPIAGGYNEQFF
>TRBV5-4|TRBD1|TRBJ2-5|17|.
TGTGCCAGCAGCTTGGGAGGGACAGGGGGGGGACAAGAGACCCAGTACTTC
CASSLGGTGGGQETQYF
>TRBV6-5|TRBD1|TRBJ2-1|15|.
TGTGCCAGCAGTTATTTGGGGACAGGGGACAATGAGCAGTTCTTC
CASSYLGTGDNEQFF
>TRBV7-2|TRBD1|TRBJ2-7|14|.
TGTGCCAGCAGCTTACAGGGGGCTTCCTACGAGCAGTACTTC
CASSLQGASYEQYF
>TRBV5-4|.|TRBJ1-2|14|many
TGTGCCAGCAGCTTGAATAGTAACGCGGATGGCTACACCTTC
CASSLNSNADGYTF
>TRBV20-1|.|TRBJ2-1|15|.
TGCAGTGCTAGGGCTCTAGGGGTCTCCTACAATGAGCAGTTCTTC
CSARALGVSYNEQFF
>TRBV15|.|TRBJ2-1|16|.
TGTGCCACCAGCAGAGGAGGTGTCAGGGGAATGGATGAGCAGTTCTTC
CATSRGGVRGMDEQFF
>TRBV18|.|TRBJ2-7|13|.
TGTGCCAGCTCAGACTTAGCAATCCACGAGCAGTACTTC
CASSDLAIHEQYF
>TRBV7-2|.|TRBJ1-2|12|few
TGTGCCAGCAGCCCCGGGATCTATGGCTACACCTTC
CASSPGIYGYTF
>TRBV7-2|.|TRBJ2-7|15|many
TGTGCCAGCAGCTTAGCCCCTCGGGAGTATTACGAGCAGTACTTC
CASSLAPREYYEQYF
>TRBV30|.|TRBJ1-1|13|few
TGTGCCTGGAGTGCAGCGTTAAACACTGAAGCTTTCTTT
CAWSAALNTEAFF
>TRBV20-1|TRBD1|TRBJ1-6|13|.
TGCAGTGCTAGTACAGGGGGAGGTTCACCCCTCCACTTT
CSASTGGGSPLHF
>TRBV4-1|TRBD1|TRBJ2-7|16|.
TGCGCCAGCAGCCAACCAGGACAGGGGGATTCCTACGAGCAGTACTTC
CASSQPGQGDSYEQYF
>TRBV5-1|TRBD2|TRBJ2-7|15|few
TGCGCCTTATGGCCCGTTAGCGGGAGAGGAAACGAGCAGTACTTC
CALWPVSGRGNEQYF
>TRBV6-1|.|TRBJ2-7|14|.
TGTGCCAGCAGTGCCCGTGGACATCCCTACGAGCAGTACTTC
CASSARGHPYEQYF
>TRBV12-3/TRBV12-4|TRBD2|TRBJ2-1|14|.
TGTGCCAGCCTTTTAATTGCGGGAGAGGGTGAGCAGTTCTTC
CASLLIAGEGEQFF
>TRBV6-1|TRBD1|TRBJ1-6|14|.
TGTGCCAGCAGTATAGGACAGGGGCGGTCACCCCTCCACTTT
CASSIGQGRSPLHF
>TRBV5-1|TRBD2|TRBJ2-1|14|.
TGCGCCAGCAGCTGGACTAGCGGGGTTGGGGAGCAGTTCTTC
CASSWTSGVGEQFF
>TRBV4-1|.|TRBJ2-3|13|.
TGCGCCAGCAGCCAAGGGACCCGGGATACGCAGTATTTT
CASSQGTRDTQYF
>TRBV20-1|.|TRBJ2-3|15|.
TGCAGTGCTAGAGATGGACGCCTGGGGGGTAATACGCAGTATTTT
CSARDGRLGGNTQYF